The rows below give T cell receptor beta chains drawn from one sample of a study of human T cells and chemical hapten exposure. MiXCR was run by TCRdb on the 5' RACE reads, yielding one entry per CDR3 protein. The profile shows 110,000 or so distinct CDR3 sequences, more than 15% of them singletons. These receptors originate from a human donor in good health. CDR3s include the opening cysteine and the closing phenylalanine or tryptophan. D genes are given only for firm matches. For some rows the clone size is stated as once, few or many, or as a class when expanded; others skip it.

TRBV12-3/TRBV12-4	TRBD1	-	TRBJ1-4	TGTGCCAGCAGCGGACAGGGTGATGAAAAACTGTTTTTT	CASSGQGDEKLFF
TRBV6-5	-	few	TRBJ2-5	TGTGCCAGCATAGTTTCCGGGAACCAAGAGACCCAGTACTTC	CASIVSGNQETQYF
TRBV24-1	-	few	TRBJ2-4	TGTGCCACCAGTGTGCTGGGAAACATTCAGTACTTC	CATSVLGNIQYF
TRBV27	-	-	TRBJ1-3	TGTGCCAGCAGCCCAGGGGTGGCTGGAAACACCATATATTTT	CASSPGVAGNTIYF
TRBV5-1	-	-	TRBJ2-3	TGCGCCAGCAGCTTGGCGATCGGAGGGGCAGATACGCAGTATTTT	CASSLAIGGADTQYF
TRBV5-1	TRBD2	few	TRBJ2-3	TGCGCCAGCCGACGTGGCCTAGCGGGAACAATGAGCACAGATACGCAGTATTTT	CASRRGLAGTMSTDTQYF
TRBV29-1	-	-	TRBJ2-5	TGCAGCGTTGTCGGCAAAGAGACCCAGTACTTC	CSVVGKETQYF
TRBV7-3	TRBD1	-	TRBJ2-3	TGTGCCAGCAGCTTACAGGGGGGGACAGGGGGAGATACGCAGTATTTT	CASSLQGGTGGDTQYF
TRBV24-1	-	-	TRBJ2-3	TGTGCCACCAGTGTGCCGCCCACAGATACGCAGTATTTT	CATSVPPTDTQYF
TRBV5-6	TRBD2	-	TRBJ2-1	TGTGCCAGCGGCGGCGGGAGATCGAGTAGGAATGAGCAGTTCTTC	CASGGGRSSRNEQFF
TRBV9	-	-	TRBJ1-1	TGTGCCAGCAGCGGGACACACATGAACACTGAAGCTTTCTTT	CASSGTHMNTEAFF
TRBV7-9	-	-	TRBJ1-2	TGTGCCAGCAGCTTAGCGGGGATGCATAATGGCTACACCTTC	CASSLAGMHNGYTF
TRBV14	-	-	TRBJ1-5	TGTGCCAGCAGCCAAGGGGGGCGGGGGGATCAGCCCCAGCATTTT	CASSQGGRGDQPQHF
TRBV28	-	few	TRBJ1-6	TGTGCCAGCCTCGAGGAGAGAAATTCACCCCTCCACTTT	CASLEERNSPLHF
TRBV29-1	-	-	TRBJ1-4	TGCAGCGTTGATGGGGGGTCGACTAATGAAAAACTGTTTTTT	CSVDGGSTNEKLFF
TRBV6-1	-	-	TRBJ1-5	TGTGCCAGCCGAATACAACCGACCGGGATCAATCAGCCCAAGCATTTT	CASRIQPTGINQPKHF
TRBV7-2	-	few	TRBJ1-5	TGTGCCAGCAGCCGGAAAGGGGGTGGTAATCAGCCCCAGCATTTT	CASSRKGGGNQPQHF
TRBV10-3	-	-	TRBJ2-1	TGTGCCATCAAAGACTCTTACAATGAGCAGTTCTTC	CAIKDSYNEQFF
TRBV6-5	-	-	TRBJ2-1	TGTGCCAGCAGTTACGGGGCAGACTACAATGAGCAGTTCTTC	CASSYGADYNEQFF
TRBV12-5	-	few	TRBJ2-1	TGTGCTAGTGGTTTGAAGAAAGGAGGCCCTAACTCCTACAATGAGCAGTTCTTC	CASGLKKGGPNSYNEQFF
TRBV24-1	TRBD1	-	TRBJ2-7	TGTGCCACCAGTGACCTCGGGACAGGGAGATCGCAGCAGTACTTC	CATSDLGTGRSQQYF
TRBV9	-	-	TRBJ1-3	TGTGCCAGCAGCGGGTGGCAAGTATGGGGCCCAGGAAACACCATATATTTT	CASSGWQVWGPGNTIYF
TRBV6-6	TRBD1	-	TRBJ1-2	TGTGCCAGCGTGGACAGGGGAAGCTATGGCTACACCTTC	CASVDRGSYGYTF
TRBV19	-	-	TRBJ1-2	TGTGCCAGTAGTAGTAGGGATGGCTACACCTTC	CASSSRDGYTF
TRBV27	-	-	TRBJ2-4	TGTGCCAGCAGTTTCTCGAGCGCCGTGGCCAAAAACATTCAGTACTTC	CASSFSSAVAKNIQYF
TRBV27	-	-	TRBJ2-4	TGTGCCAGCAGTTTTAATGGTCAGGGATACATTCAGTACTTC	CASSFNGQGYIQYF
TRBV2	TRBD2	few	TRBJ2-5	TGTGCCAGCATGAGGACTAGCGGGAGAGAGACCCAGTACTTC	CASMRTSGRETQYF
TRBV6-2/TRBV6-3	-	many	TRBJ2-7	TGTGCCAGCAGCCCCTGGGCGGGGTACTACGAGCAGTACTTC	CASSPWAGYYEQYF
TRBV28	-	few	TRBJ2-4	TGTGCCAGCAGTTTTGTCGGGGGAGCCAAAAACATTCAGTACTTC	CASSFVGGAKNIQYF
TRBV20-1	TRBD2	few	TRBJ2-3	TGCAGTGCTAGGTCCCCTAGCGGGAGGGCCGTCGATACGCAGTATTTT	CSARSPSGRAVDTQYF
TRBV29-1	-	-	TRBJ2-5	TGCAGCGTTGCCCCTTTCGGCGGACAAGAGACCCAGTACTTC	CSVAPFGGQETQYF
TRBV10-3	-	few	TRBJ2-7	TGTGCCATCAGTGAAGGGCTAGCGAGATCCTACGAGCAGTACTTC	CAISEGLARSYEQYF
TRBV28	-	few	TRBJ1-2	TGTGCCAGCAGTTTCGGCAGGGGTTATGGCTACACCTTC	CASSFGRGYGYTF
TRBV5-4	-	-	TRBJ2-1	TGTGCCAGCAGCTTGGAGGGACCTCGCCGCAATGAGCAGTTCTTC	CASSLEGPRRNEQFF
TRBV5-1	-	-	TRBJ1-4	TGCGCCAGCAGCTTGGAGGGACTGAGTAATGAAAAACTGTTTTTT	CASSLEGLSNEKLFF
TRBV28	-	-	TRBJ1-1	TGTGCCAGCAGCCCAGACCGCCGTCCCGCGGGCACTGAAGCTTTCTTT	CASSPDRRPAGTEAFF
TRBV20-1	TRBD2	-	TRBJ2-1	TGCAGTGCTATTACTAGCGGGCCGGGGGATGAGCAGTTCTTC	CSAITSGPGDEQFF
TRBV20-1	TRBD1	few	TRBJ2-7	TGCAGTGCTGCCGGGACAGGGGTATACGAGCAGTACTTC	CSAAGTGVYEQYF
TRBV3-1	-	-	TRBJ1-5	TGTGCCAGCAGCCATCTTCGGAACAATCAGCCCCAGCATTTT	CASSHLRNNQPQHF
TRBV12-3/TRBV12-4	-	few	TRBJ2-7	TGTGCCAGCAGTTTACAGGACGTCTCCTACGAGCAGTACTTC	CASSLQDVSYEQYF
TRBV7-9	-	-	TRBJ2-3	TGTGCCAGCAGTAGACAGCGCATGGATACGCAGTATTTT	CASSRQRMDTQYF
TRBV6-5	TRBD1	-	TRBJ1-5	TGTGCCAGCAGGACAGGGGGGAGCAATCAGCCCCAGCATTTT	CASRTGGSNQPQHF
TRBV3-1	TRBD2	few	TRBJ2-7	TGTGCCAGCAGCCTGGGACTAGCGGCTGACTACGAGCAGTACTTC	CASSLGLAADYEQYF
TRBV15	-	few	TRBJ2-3	TGTGCCACCAGCAGAGTTCCAGGGGAAGGAAATACGCAGTATTTT	CATSRVPGEGNTQYF
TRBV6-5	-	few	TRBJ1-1	TGTGCCAGCAGTTACAGTATCGCGGCGGACACTGAAGCTTTCTTT	CASSYSIAADTEAFF
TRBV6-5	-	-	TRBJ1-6	TGTGCCAGCAGTACCAGGGGATCCTATAATTCACCCCTCCACTTT	CASSTRGSYNSPLHF
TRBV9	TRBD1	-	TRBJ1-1	TGTGCCAGCAGTGATCCCGGGACAGCGATCTTGAACACTGAAGCTTTCTTT	CASSDPGTAILNTEAFF
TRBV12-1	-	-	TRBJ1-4	TGTGCCAGCAGCCTTCCGGGACAGGTCGAAAAACTGTTTTTT	CASSLPGQVEKLFF
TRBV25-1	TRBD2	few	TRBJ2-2	TGTGCCAGCAGTGTAGCGGGAGCCCACACCGGGGAGCTGTTTTTT	CASSVAGAHTGELFF
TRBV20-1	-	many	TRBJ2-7	TGCAGTGCTAGTCCCCCGACCGCCCCCTACAACTACGAGCAGTACTTC	CSASPPTAPYNYEQYF
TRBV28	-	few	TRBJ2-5	TGTGCCAGCAGTTTAAAGGGTTGGGTCGCAGAGACCCAGTACTTC	CASSLKGWVAETQYF